These 10 T cell receptor beta chains were sequenced from one sample in a study of control samples from healthy donors and cancer patients. The data were produced by immunoSEQ multiplex PCR, yet TCRdb's version contains in-frame clones alone and is incomplete. Here the sample spans around 200,000 clones, around 94% being singletons. Input material: blood. The receptors stem from a man aged 45-65 years in good health.

The CDR3 is CASSLGAVGSNYGYTF. The CDR3 DNA is TGTGCCAGCAGCCTCGGGGCGGTTGGAAGTAACTATGGCTACACCTTC. This chain joins TRBV5-4 and TRBJ1-2, with D perhaps TRBD1 (5 bases). CDR1 SGHNT and CDR2 YYREEE come from the germline V gene (reference sequence). CDR3 size: 16 residues. V gave up 4 bases and J gave up 1 base, with 17 bases separating them.

The chain combines TRBV6-6 with TRBJ2-5, with D maybe TRBD2 (5 bases). CDR3 size: 16 residues. Deletions cut 5 bases from V and 4 bases from J, with 20 bases between. Germline V lookup: CDR1 MNHNY, CDR2 SVGAGI (reference sequence). In DNA, the CDR3 is TGTGCCAGCAGTGGAGGCAGGCGGACGACTTTAGAGACCCAGTACTTC. Translated, it gives CASSGGRRTTLETQYF.

The rearrangement joins TRBV4-1 to TRBJ1-1, with D hard to call. V was clipped by 3 bases and J by 0 bases, with 8 bases between them. The length of the CDR3 is 14 residues. Germline lookup yields CDR1 MGHRA and CDR2 YSYEKL. The CDR3 loop is CASSQFDMNTEAFF. DNA for the CDR3: TGCGCCAGCAGCCAGTTTGACATGAACACTGAAGCTTTCTTT.

This chain links TRBV30 with TRBJ1-2, with 8 nucleotides matching TRBD1. The CDR3 sequence is 15 residues long. Looked up from germline, CDR1 is GTSNPN and CDR2 is SVGIG (reference sequence). The junction had 10 bases not matched to a gene; V was cut back by 3 bases and J by 4 bases. In DNA form, the CDR3 reads TGTGCCTGGAGGCAAAAACCAGGGGGCGGCTATGGCTACACCTTC. It yields the protein CAWRQKPGGGYGYTF.

The V call is TRBV11-2, the J call TRBJ1-6; TRBD1 matches at 8 bases. V lost 5 bases, J lost 7 bases, and 4 bases stayed unmatched. The V gene's germline CDR1 is SGHAT and CDR2 FQNNGV. The length of the CDR3 is 14 residues. DNA for the CDR3: TGTGCCAGCAGCGTAGGGACAGGCAATTCACCCCTCCACTTT. Its protein is CASSVGTGNSPLHF.

The chain is built from TRBV7-3 and TRBJ2-2, with 8 bases fitting TRBD2. CDR1 and CDR2 (germline): SGHTA, FQGTGA. CDR3 length equals 15 residues. After removal of 2 bases from V and 3 bases from J, the junction contained 2 bases not matched to a gene. The CDR3 here is CASSLYGGDTGELFF. Here the CDR3 DNA reads TGTGCCAGCAGCTTATACGGGGGGGACACCGGGGAGCTGTTTTTT. The complete variable domain, with remaining parts taken from reference TRBV7-3 and TRBJ2-2, reads GAGVSQTPSNKVTEKGKYVELRCDPISGHTALYWYRQSLGQGPEFLIYFQGTGAADDSGLPNDRFFAVRPEGSVSTLKIQRTERGDSAVYLCASSLYGGDTGELFFGEGSRLTVL.

The rearrangement links TRBV2 to TRBJ1-1; D perhaps matches TRBD1 (6 bases). This CDR3 has 14 residues. V dropped 7 bases and J dropped 5 bases, with 17 bases sitting between them. Germline CDR1 reads SNHLY; CDR2 reads FYNNEI. CDR3 sequence (DNA): TGTGCCAGCAATCTACAGGGCAGGGGAACTGAAGCTTTCTTT. It yields the protein CASNLQGRGTEAFF.

The V gene is TRBV18, the J gene TRBJ1-5; 7 nucleotides agree with TRBD1. V gave up 5 bases and J gave up 5 bases; unmatched junction bases: 9. The germline V gene encodes CDR1 KGHSH and CDR2 LQKENI. The CDR3 consists of 15 residues. The CDR3 DNA is TGTGCCAGCTCAGCGGACAGGAGAACGTATCAGCCCCAGCATTTT. Translating gives CASSADRRTYQPQHF.

The rearrangement links TRBV18 to TRBJ2-2; a weak D match, TRBD2 (6 bases). Germline V gene sequence: CDR1 KGHSH, CDR2 LQKENI. Trimming cost V 5 bases and J 0 bases, with 10 bases left between them. The CDR3 has 15 residues. Here the CDR3 reads CASSSGTANTGELFF. CDR3 in DNA: TGTGCCAGCTCATCCGGGACTGCGAACACCGGGGAGCTGTTTTTT. The full variable domain, in which reference TRBV18 and TRBJ2-2 provide the parts outside the CDR3, is NAGVMQNPRHLVRRRGQEARLRCSPMKGHSHVYWYRQLPEEGLKFMVYLQKENIIDESGMPKERFSAEFPKEGPSILRIQQVVRGDSAAYFCASSSGTANTGELFFGEGSRLTVL.

This rearrangement joins TRBV7-2 to TRBJ2-1; D is uncertain. The CDR3 has 13 residues. Germline CDR1 SGHTA, CDR2 FQGNSA. V shed 2 bases and J shed 8 bases, with 10 bases lying between them. CDR3 in amino acids: CASSLTGYYEQFF. CDR3 in DNA: TGTGCCAGCAGCTTAACCGGGTACTATGAGCAGTTCTTC. The full variable domain, with the rest looked up from reference TRBV7-2 and TRBJ2-1, is GAGVSQSPSNKVTEKGKDVELRCDPISGHTALYWYRQSLGQGLEFLIYFQGNSAPDKSGLPSDRFSAERTGGSVSTLTIQRTQQEDSAVYLCASSLTGYYEQFFGPGTRLTVL.